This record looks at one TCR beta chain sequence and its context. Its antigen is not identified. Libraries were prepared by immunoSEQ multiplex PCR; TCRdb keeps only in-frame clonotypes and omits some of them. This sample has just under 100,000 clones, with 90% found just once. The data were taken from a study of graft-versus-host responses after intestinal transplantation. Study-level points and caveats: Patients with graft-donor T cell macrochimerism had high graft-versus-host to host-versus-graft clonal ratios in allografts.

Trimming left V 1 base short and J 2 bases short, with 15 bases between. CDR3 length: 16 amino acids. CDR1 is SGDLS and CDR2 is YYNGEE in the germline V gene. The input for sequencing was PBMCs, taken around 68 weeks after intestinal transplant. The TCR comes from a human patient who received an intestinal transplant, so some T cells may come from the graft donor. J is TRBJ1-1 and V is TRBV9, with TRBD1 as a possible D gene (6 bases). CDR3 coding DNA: TGTGCCAGCAGCGTAAACAGGGAGGGCCCAAACACTGAAGCTTTCTTT. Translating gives CASSVNREGPNTEAFF.